This T cell receptor (beta chain) came from a study of blood T cell repertoires in COVID-19. Study summary: The origin of the acute and convalescent COVID-19 samples was the United States, Italy and Spain. Nucleic acid was either cDNA or gDNA, and it came from T cells, B-cell-depleted T cells, or PBMCs.

Study processing details: Amplified reference gene primers provided the basis for estimating nucleated cell counts. Generated by immunoSEQ multiplex PCR, the TCRdb table keeps only in-frame clones and is missing some. V and J calls and clone size come straight from that table; D and trimming were deduced from the DNA. The table shows around 140,000 clones, with around 86% occurring only once. The CDR3 sequence is 13 residues long. Germline-derived CDR1 and CDR2 are SQVTM and ANQGSEA. V was pared by 8 bases and J by 3 bases, with 16 bases between. The chain has TRBV29-1 and TRBJ1-1, with D possibly being TRBD1 (6 bases). The sample taken for sequencing was peripheral blood. This TCR derives from a man between 50 and 59 years old who had recovered from COVID-19. CDR3 sequence reads: CSSRRGGDTEAFF. In DNA, the CDR3 is TGCAGCTCCCGGAGGGGGGGTGACACTGAAGCTTTCTTT. The full variable domain, completed using reference TRBV29-1 and TRBJ1-1, is SAVISQKPSRDICQRGTSLTIQCQVDSQVTMMFWYRQQPGQSLTLIATANQGSEATYESGFVIDKFPISRPNLTFSTLTVSNMSPEDSSIYLCSSRRGGDTEAFFGQGTRLTVV.